The next 23 T cell receptor beta chains were all read from a single sample in a study of cytomegalovirus exposure and HLA in healthy donors. Both 60 Vbeta primers and 13 Jbeta primers went into the PCR. Sequencing used immunoSEQ multiplex PCR; TCRdb keeps in-frame clones, though not all of them. Altogether about 120,000 clones are present, around 10% being singletons, with the ten largest covering over 2.5%. Sequencing used PBMCs. Every receptor here comes from a man in his thirties or forties in good health and CMV-seronegative.

This clone was counted only a few times. The V call is TRBV9, the J call TRBJ1-2, with 9 bases fitting TRBD1. Germline CDR1 and CDR2: SGDLS and YYNGEE. CDR3 size: 13 residues. The V segment lost 3 bases and the J segment 7 bases; nucleotides outside the gene matches: 4. For the CDR3, the DNA is TGTGCCAGCAGCGCACAGGGGGCGGGTGGCTACACCTTC. Translated: CASSAQGAGGYTF. The full variable domain, rest sourced from reference TRBV9 and TRBJ1-2, is DSGVTQTPKHLITATGQRVTLRCSPRSGDLSVYWYQQSLDQGLQFLIQYYNGEERAKGNILERFSAQQFPDLHSELNLSSLELGDSALYFCASSAQGAGGYTFGSGTRLTVV.

This clone was seen a handful of times. CDR3 bases: TGTGCCTTGGGTGTGGGGGGGAGCACAGATACGCAGTATTTT. This codes for CALGVGGSTDTQYF. The chain joins TRBV30 to TRBJ2-3; 7 bases map to TRBD2. The V and J ends lost 7 bases and 0 bases, in that order; junction bases with no gene match: 7. Germline lookup yields CDR1 GTSNPN and CDR2 SVGIG (reference sequence). The CDR3 length is 14 residues.

Comments on this clone: Other nucleotide sequences from this sample produce the same CDR3. This chain links TRBV5-6 with TRBJ2-2, with D hard to call. Germline V gene sequence: CDR1 SGHDT, CDR2 YYEEEE. The V end lost 2 bases, the J end lost 8 bases, and 19 bases lay between the germline ends. CDR3 length equals 16 residues. The CDR3 DNA follows: TGTGCCAGCAGCTTTAAGGTTCACACCGCGGCTGGGGAGCTGTTTTTT. Translation gives CASSFKVHTAAGELFF.

This clone was seen only a few times. V gene TRBV28 combines with J gene TRBJ1-1; weak D call: TRBD1 (6 bases). Germline CDR1 and CDR2: MDHEN and SYDVKM. The CDR3 loop spans 16 amino acids. The V and J ends lost 7 bases and 1 base respectively, with 19 bases between them. DNA for the CDR3: TGTGCCAGCACTTTGGGGTTTCAGGGGACGAACACTGAAGCTTTCTTT. This sequence encodes CASTLGFQGTNTEAFF. Filled out from reference TRBV28 and TRBJ1-1, the complete variable domain reads DVKVTQSSRYLVKRTGEKVFLECVQDMDHENMFWYRQDPGLGLRLIYFSYDVKMKEKGDIPEGYSVSREKKERFSLILESASTNQTSMYLCASTLGFQGTNTEAFFGQGTRLTVV.

The V and J genes are TRBV6-5 and TRBJ1-1, with D unclear. Germline V lookup: CDR1 MNHEY, CDR2 SVGAGI. This CDR3 is built from 15 residues. The V and J ends lost 0 bases and 1 base respectively, with 9 bases between them. For the CDR3, the DNA is TGTGCCAGCAGTTACTCGCCAGGTTCGAACACTGAAGCTTTCTTT. Encoded protein: CASSYSPGSNTEAFF.

This clone was seen only a few times. The chain links TRBV7-9 to TRBJ1-5, with 12 nucleotides matching TRBD1. Germline V lookup: CDR1 SEHNR, CDR2 FQNEAQ (reference sequence). This CDR3 region has 16 residues. V was clipped by 7 bases and J by 6 bases; unmatched bases: 10. CDR3 DNA sequence: TGTGCCAGCACCCAGGCCGGGACAGGGGGCACTCAGCCCCAGCATTTT. Protein product: CASTQAGTGGTQPQHF.

This clone was recorded a few times. This chain links TRBV2 with TRBJ2-3; D is uncertain. Germline CDR1 reads SNHLY; CDR2 reads FYNNEI. The CDR3 is made up of 11 amino acids. Trimming removed 4 bases at V and 6 bases at J, with 5 bases between. The CDR3 DNA reads as TGTGCCAGCAGTGTGGCCGATACGCAGTATTTT. Protein: CASSVADTQYF. The full variable domain, completed using reference TRBV2 and TRBJ2-3, is EPEVTQTPSHQVTQMGQEVILRCVPISNHLYFYWYRQILGQKVEFLVSFYNNEISEKSEIFDDQFSVERPDGSNFTLKIRSTKLEDSAMYFCASSVADTQYFGPGTRLTVL.

This clone was seen more than once but under ten times. V usage is TRBV28 and J usage is TRBJ2-1; 9 nucleotides align to TRBD1. The germline V gene has CDR1 MDHEN and CDR2 SYDVKM. V lost 5 bases to trimming and J lost 5 bases; unmatched junction nucleotides: 16. This CDR3 is built from 18 residues. CDR3 in amino acids: CASSQRSPRDRAHNEQFF. In nucleotides, the CDR3 is TGTGCCAGCAGTCAAAGGTCTCCCCGGGACAGGGCTCACAATGAGCAGTTCTTC. Using reference TRBV28 and TRBJ2-1 for the parts outside the CDR3, the full variable domain is DVKVTQSSRYLVKRTGEKVFLECVQDMDHENMFWYRQDPGLGLRLIYFSYDVKMKEKGDIPEGYSVSREKKERFSLILESASTNQTSMYLCASSQRSPRDRAHNEQFFGPGTRLTVL.

The chain couples TRBV6-5 to TRBJ1-3; D not certain. Trimming pared 6 bases from V and 0 bases from J, leaving 12 bases between. The CDR3 is 15 amino acids. Germline CDR1 is MNHEY and CDR2 is SVGAGI. The CDR3 region is CASRRDGSSGNTIYF. Here the CDR3 DNA reads TGTGCCAGCAGACGCGACGGGAGCTCTGGAAACACCATATATTTT.

In its sample, this clone was seen a few times. At one end the junction does not follow the germline gene, possibly because of a read error. The chain has TRBV6-6 and TRBJ1-1; TRBD1 matches 7 bases. The germline gives CDR1 MNHNY, CDR2 SVGAGI (reference sequence). This CDR3 is 15 amino acids long. The CDR3 region has the DNA TGTGCCAGCAGTCAGACCAAGACAGGGAACGCTGAAGCTTTCTTT. Encoded protein: CASSQTKTGNAEAFF.

This clone was observed a few times. The J gene is TRBJ2-4, the V gene TRBV6-1; 7 positions agree with TRBD1. The trim removed 7 bases at V and 0 bases at J, leaving 6 bases unmatched. Germline-derived CDR1 and CDR2 are MNHNS and SASEGT. This CDR3 region has 15 residues. In DNA form, the CDR3 reads TGTGCCAGCATTTCGGGACAGATAGCCAAAAACATTCAGTACTTC. It is translated as CASISGQIAKNIQYF.

V gene TRBV5-1 combines with J gene TRBJ2-3; 16 nucleotides agree with TRBD2. V lost 2 bases and J lost 5; bases outside the gene matches: 8. CDR3 length: 18 amino acids. Germline V gene sequence: CDR1 SGHRS, CDR2 YFSETQ. The CDR3 sequence: CASSFTGTSGGAGDTQYF. The CDR3 nucleotides are TGCGCCAGCAGCTTTACCGGGACTAGCGGGGGGGCGGGAGATACGCAGTATTTT.

V and J are TRBV10-3 and TRBJ2-1; TRBD2 is a possible D gene (7 bases). With 2 bases removed from V and 6 bases from J, the gap between germline ends came to 20 bases. Germline V gene lookup returns CDR1 ENHRY and CDR2 SYGVKD. The CDR3 has 17 residues. The CDR3 DNA follows: TGTGCCATCAGTGAGAGGGTAGGACGGGGGGCCCTCAATGAGCAGTTCTTC. It is translated as CAISERVGRGALNEQFF.

This clone was counted a few times. The chain couples TRBV2 to TRBJ2-7; 7 nucleotides align to TRBD2. The trim removed 6 bases at V and 1 base at J, leaving 6 bases unmatched. CDR3 length: 14 amino acids. Germline values: CDR1 SNHLY, CDR2 FYNNEI. The CDR3, as DNA: TGTGCCAGCAGACCAGCGGGAACGTCCTACGAGCAGTACTTC. Its protein is CASRPAGTSYEQYF.

V and J are TRBV19 and TRBJ2-1, with 8 bases that match TRBD2. Germline CDR1 LNHDA, CDR2 SQIVND (reference sequence). There are 14 residues in the CDR3. The J segment lost 0 bases and the V segment lost 6 bases, leaving 1 base of the junction unmatched. The CDR3 is CASRTSGSYNEQFF. Written as DNA, the CDR3 is TGTGCCAGTAGAACTAGCGGCTCCTACAATGAGCAGTTCTTC.

This clone has more than one count but fewer than ten. The chain employs TRBV10-1 and TRBJ1-2; 11 positions agree with TRBD1. In germline, CDR1 is WNHNN, CDR2 SYGVQD (reference sequence). Trimming removed 0 bases from V and 5 bases from J; junction bases left unmatched: 5. The CDR3 spans 16 residues. CDR3 protein: CASSESRTGGLYGYTF. The CDR3 bases are TGCGCCAGCAGTGAGTCGAGGACAGGGGGCTTGTATGGCTACACCTTC.

The chain joins TRBV19 to TRBJ2-2; 7 bases fit TRBD2. Per the germline V gene, CDR1 is LNHDA and CDR2 is SQIVND (reference sequence). Trimming at V came to 2 bases and at J to 7 bases, leaving 10 bases not matched to a gene. The CDR3 runs to 16 residues. CDR3 amino acids: CASSIPPGSGYGELFF. The CDR3 nucleotides are TGTGCCAGTAGTATACCCCCGGGTAGCGGGTACGGGGAGCTGTTTTTT. Full variable domain (rest looked up from reference TRBV19 and TRBJ2-2): DGGITQSPKYLFRKEGQNVTLSCEQNLNHDAMYWYRQDPGQGLRLIYYSQIVNDFQKGDIAEGYSVSREKKESFPLTVTSAQKNPTAFYLCASSIPPGSGYGELFFGEGSRLTVL.

This clone occurred a few times. The chain links TRBV25-1 to TRBJ2-7; 12 positions agree with TRBD1. Germline lookup yields CDR1 MGHDK and CDR2 SYGVNS. This CDR3 has 15 amino acids. The V segment lost 3 bases and the J segment 7 bases; nucleotides outside the gene matches: 7. The CDR3 protein is CASSEGTGGLGEQYF. CDR3 sequence (DNA): TGTGCCAGCAGTGAGGGGACAGGGGGCTTGGGGGAGCAGTACTTC.

V gene TRBV5-1 combines with J gene TRBJ2-1; 8 bases agree with TRBD1. The CDR3 is 18 residues long. CDR1 and CDR2 from the germline V gene are SGHRS and YFSETQ. The trim removed 4 bases at V and 6 bases at J, leaving 18 bases unmatched. The CDR3 DNA follows: TGCGCCAGCAGCCCCTACCCCCTGGACAGGGCTTCGAGCAATGAGCAGTTCTTC. It codes for CASSPYPLDRASSNEQFF.

In this sample, this clone turned up a few times. This rearrangement joins TRBV12-5 to TRBJ1-2; TRBD1 aligns across 7 bases. Germline-derived CDR1 and CDR2 are LGHNT and FRNRAP. Trimming took 0 bases from V and 4 from J; bases not matched to a gene: 11. The CDR3 covers 17 residues. The CDR3 bases are TGTGCTAGTGGTTTGGTCACGGGACAGCCTTCAGGCTATGGCTACACCTTC. Residues: CASGLVTGQPSGYGYTF.

This clone was seen a few times. CDR3 sequence reads: CASSQPQSRTGGHQPQHF. The CDR3 DNA reads as TGCGCCAGCAGCCAACCCCAATCCCGGACAGGTGGACATCAGCCCCAGCATTTT. The chain has TRBV4-1 and TRBJ1-5, with 7 bases lining up with TRBD1. The CDR3 loop spans 18 amino acids. V lost 2 bases to trimming and J lost 5 bases; unmatched junction nucleotides: 15. Per germline, CDR1 MGHRA and CDR2 YSYEKL.

In its sample, this clone was seen a few times. V usage is TRBV2 and J usage is TRBJ2-1; D is possibly TRBD1 (6 bases). Trimming left V 7 bases short and J 4 bases short, with 14 bases between. The CDR3 consists of 14 residues. The germline V gene has CDR1 SNHLY and CDR2 FYNNEI. The CDR3 region is CASTGDPRYNEQFF. In nucleotides, the CDR3 is TGTGCCAGCACAGGGGACCCAAGATACAATGAGCAGTTCTTC. Combining the CDR3 with reference TRBV2 and TRBJ2-1 gives the whole variable domain EPEVTQTPSHQVTQMGQEVILRCVPISNHLYFYWYRQILGQKVEFLVSFYNNEISEKSEIFDDQFSVERPDGSNFTLKIRSTKLEDSAMYFCASTGDPRYNEQFFGPGTRLTVL.

The V and J genes are TRBV29-1 and TRBJ1-1; D ambiguous. CDR1 is SQVTM, CDR2 ANQGSEA, per germline. The V gene lost 6 bases and the J gene lost 2 bases, with 13 bases spanning the gap. This CDR3 spans 13 amino acids. CDR3 amino acids: CSVEFQRNTEAFF. Written as DNA, the CDR3 is TGCAGCGTGGAGTTTCAGAGAAACACTGAAGCTTTCTTT.